The 13 T cell receptor beta chains listed next were all sequenced from one sample in a study of T cells in Graves' hyperthyroidism and ophthalmopathy. Amplification of TCR beta CDR3 regions used RNA as the template. The HTBI primer set drove a first-round RT-PCR of the TCR CDR3. Via MiXCR, TCRdb re-called the multiplex PCR reads, giving one row per CDR3 protein. The sample lists approximately 690,000 distinct CDR3 sequences, less than 25% seen once, with 34% in the top ten. The sample taken for sequencing was blood. These receptors were collected from a man aged 25-45 years with Graves' ophthalmopathy.

This sequence joins TRBV4-3 and TRBJ2-3; 10 bases fit TRBD2. Unmatched junction bases numbered 3, after V lost 0 bases and J lost 3 bases. Germline CDR1 and CDR2: LGHNA and YSLEER. The length of the CDR3 is 16 residues. CDR3 loop: CASSQEASGRTDTQYF. The CDR3 DNA reads TGCGCCAGCAGCCAAGAGGCTAGCGGGAGAACAGATACGCAGTATTTT.

This clonotype was observed a handful of times. The V call is TRBV28, the J call TRBJ2-7; TRBD2 matches 11 bases. The CDR3 contains 15 residues. V lost 6 bases to trimming and J lost 3 bases; unmatched junction nucleotides: 7. Germline CDR1 reads MDHEN; CDR2 reads SYDVKM. CDR3 sequence: CASRSGTSGLYEQYF. The CDR3 coding sequence is TGTGCCAGCAGATCCGGGACTAGCGGTCTCTACGAGCAGTACTTC.

The chain has TRBV5-1 and TRBJ2-3; 10 bases align to TRBD2. V trimming: 4 bases; J trimming: 2 bases; junction bases outside the gene matches: 7. The CDR3 covers 16 residues. Germline V gene lookup returns CDR1 SGHRS and CDR2 YFSETQ. The CDR3 DNA follows: TGCGCCAGCAGCCCCAGAGCGGGAGGGTTCACAGATACGCAGTATTTT. This codes for CASSPRAGGFTDTQYF.

This clonotype was picked up many times. The chain uses TRBV12-3 or TRBV12-4 and TRBJ2-1, with 8 bases that match TRBD2. Germline trimming cut 7 bases from V and 5 bases from J; bases unmatched to any gene: 10. The CDR3 is 15 amino acids. The CDR3, as DNA: TGTGCCAGCACTCTACTAGCGGCCCGAGACAATGAGCAGTTCTTC. Its protein is CASTLLAARDNEQFF.

The rearrangement uses TRBV18 and TRBJ2-6, with 9 bases that match TRBD2. V lost 3 bases, J lost 0 bases, and 6 bases stayed unmatched. CDR1 is KGHSH and CDR2 is LQKENI in the germline V gene. This CDR3 spans 18 amino acids. CDR3 coding DNA: TGTGCCAGCTCACCGCGACTAGCGGCTGGCTCTGGGGCCAACGTCCTGACTTTC. This codes for CASSPRLAAGSGANVLTF.

There are many counts of this clonotype. This chain connects TRBV14 to TRBJ2-7; D ambiguous. Trimming cost V 0 bases and J 0 bases, with 12 bases left between them. Germline V gene sequence: CDR1 SGHDN, CDR2 FVKESK. The CDR3 has 16 amino acids. CDR3 protein: CASSQDRQDPSYEQYF. CDR3 bases: TGTGCCAGCAGCCAAGATCGGCAGGATCCCTCCTACGAGCAGTACTTC.

The CDR3 DNA follows: TGCAGCGTTGAATTAGCGGGTTCCAACACCGGGGAGCTGTTTTTT. Protein: CSVELAGSNTGELFF. The genes are TRBV29-1 and TRBJ2-2, with 7 bases aligning to TRBD2. This CDR3 has 15 amino acids. Germline lookup yields CDR1 SQVTM and CDR2 ANQGSEA. V lost 2 bases and J lost 2; bases outside the gene matches: 5.

This clonotype turned up a few times. This chain links TRBV28 with TRBJ2-1; 13 bases fit TRBD2. V lost 6 bases, J lost 7 bases, and 0 bases stayed unmatched. Germline CDR1 MDHEN, CDR2 SYDVKM. The CDR3 loop spans 13 amino acids. CDR3 DNA: TGTGCCAGCAGGACTAGCGGGAGGAATGAGCAGTTCTTC. Its protein product is CASRTSGRNEQFF. Complete variable domain (other parts from reference TRBV28 and TRBJ2-1): DVKVTQSSRYLVKRTGEKVFLECVQDMDHENMFWYRQDPGLGLRLIYFSYDVKMKEKGDIPEGYSVSREKKERFSLILESASTNQTSMYLCASRTSGRNEQFFGPGTRLTVL.

This clonotype was seen a handful of times. The chain has TRBV4-1 and TRBJ2-1; D may be TRBD1 (5 bases). In germline, CDR1 is MGHRA, CDR2 YSYEKL. The CDR3 is made up of 14 amino acids. Trimming removed 4 bases at V and 10 bases at J, with 17 bases between. CDR3 DNA sequence: TGCGCCAGCAGCCCTCCATTAGGGGAAGGGGAGCAGTTCTTC. Protein: CASSPPLGEGEQFF.

V and J are TRBV27 and TRBJ1-5; no reliable D call. The CDR3 sequence is 13 residues long. The V end lost 9 bases, the J end lost 1 base, and 10 bases lay between the germline ends. Germline V gene sequence: CDR1 MNHEY, CDR2 SMNVEV (reference sequence). CDR3 bases: TGTGCCAGTTCGGAGAGCAGCAATCAGCCCCAGCATTTT. This gives the protein CASSESSNQPQHF.

This clonotype was counted only a few times. The V gene is TRBV20-1, the J gene TRBJ2-7; 8 bases fit TRBD1. The J segment lost 4 bases and the V segment lost 7 bases, leaving 12 bases of the junction unmatched. CDR1 and CDR2 (germline): DFQATT, SNEGSKA (reference sequence). There are 14 residues in the CDR3. The CDR3 is CSVRVSRGPYEQYF. The CDR3 bases are TGCAGTGTTCGGGTGAGCAGGGGGCCTTACGAGCAGTACTTC.

This clonotype was picked up a small number of times. The chain recombines TRBV27 with TRBJ2-3; 8 nucleotides match TRBD1. The CDR3 is 14 amino acids. Germline values: CDR1 MNHEY, CDR2 SMNVEV (reference sequence). J lost 4 bases, V lost 5 bases, and 5 bases had no gene match. As DNA, the CDR3 is TGTGCCAGCAGTCGACAGGGGTCGGCAGATACGCAGTATTTT. This encodes CASSRQGSADTQYF.

This clonotype was observed a handful of times. The chain has TRBV27 and TRBJ2-4; 8 bases line up with TRBD1. The V gene end was trimmed by 5 bases and the J gene end by 10 bases; junction bases not matched to a gene: 16. Germline CDR1 and CDR2: MNHEY and SMNVEV (reference sequence). The CDR3 spans 16 residues. For the CDR3, the DNA is TGTGCCAGCAGTCCGCTACAGGGGGTCCAAAGTGGTATTCAGTACTTC. Translating it yields CASSPLQGVQSGIQYF.